This note documents a single T cell receptor (beta chain) sequence. Germline CDR1 reads SGHDT; CDR2 reads YYEEEE. Trimming shortened V by 2 bases and J by 6 bases, and 7 bases separated the two germline ends. This CDR3 comprises 12 residues. The PCR ran on 60 Vbeta and 13 Jbeta primers. Sequencing was performed with immunoSEQ multiplex PCR; in TCRdb, only in-frame clones are kept and a portion is missing. This sample has 70,000 to 95,000 clones, with about 75% found just once. The record originates from a study of cytomegalovirus exposure and HLA in healthy donors. This clonotype was sampled from a man younger than 45 in good health and CMV-seropositive. The chain joins TRBV5-6 to TRBJ2-3, with a tentative D call TRBD2 (6 bases). The sequencing input was PBMCs. The CDR3 protein is CASSFGGDTQYF. The CDR3 DNA reads as TGTGCCAGCAGCTTTGGAGGGGATACGCAGTATTTT.